Following are 27 T cell receptor beta chains from one sample sequenced in a study of OX40 agonist ivuxolimab in advanced cancers. The protocol was immunoSEQ multiplex PCR, while the TCRdb copy is restricted to in-frame clones and leaves out a portion. The sample comprises about 96,000 clones, 90% of which are singletons, and 1.5% to 2% rests with the top ten. Specimen: CD4+ or CD8+ T cells sorted from blood, collected in a trial of the OX40 agonist ivuxolimab. The source of these receptors is an adult with an advanced solid tumor such as melanoma, head and neck, liver or kidney cancer.

The chain couples TRBV30 to TRBJ2-1; D might be TRBD2 (5 bases). Between the trimmed V and J ends, which lost 1 base and 10 bases, there was a span of 17 bases. The CDR3 is 14 residues long. CDR1 and CDR2 from the germline V gene are GTSNPN and SVGIG (reference sequence). DNA for the CDR3: TGTGCCTGGAGTGCGAGGGCCTTCGTGGGGGAGCAGTTCTTC. Translation: CAWSARAFVGEQFF.

In this sample, this clone turned up once. J is TRBJ2-3 and V is TRBV18; 7 positions match TRBD2. V shed 5 bases and J 1 base; nucleotides not matched to a gene: 9. This CDR3 has 16 residues. Germline loops: CDR1 KGHSH, CDR2 LQKENI. The CDR3 DNA sequence: TGTGCCAGCTCAGACAACGAGGCGGGAGGCACAGATACGCAGTATTTT. This gives the protein CASSDNEAGGTDTQYF.

The chain is built from TRBV12-5 and TRBJ1-2; D remains unclear. The V end lost 0 bases, the J end lost 12 bases, and 8 bases lay between the germline ends. This CDR3 is 11 amino acids long. Germline V CDR1 and CDR2: LGHNT, FRNRAP. This chain's CDR3 is CASGLVRPDTF. CDR3 sequence (DNA): TGTGCTAGTGGTTTGGTTCGACCGGACACCTTC. The whole variable domain, remainder taken from reference TRBV12-5 and TRBJ1-2, is DARVTQTPRHKVTEMGQEVTMRCQPILGHNTVFWYRQTMMQGLELLAYFRNRAPLDDSGMPKDRFSAEMPDATLATLKIQPSEPRDSAVYFCASGLVRPDTFGSGTRLTVV.

This sequence joins TRBV6-5 and TRBJ1-4; D is ambiguous. Germline assignment: CDR1 MNHEY and CDR2 SVGAGI. The ends were cut back, 10 bases at V and 6 bases at J, with 21 bases in the middle. The CDR3 runs 15 residues. This chain's CDR3 is CATRNSGVRDEKLFF. In DNA, the CDR3 is TGTGCCACAAGAAATTCGGGCGTTAGAGATGAAAAACTGTTTTTT.

The rearrangement links TRBV7-9 to TRBJ2-1, with 9 bases that match TRBD2. Germline assignment: CDR1 SEHNR and CDR2 FQNEAQ (reference sequence). V was pared by 1 base and J by 3 bases, with 4 bases of the junction left unmatched. The CDR3 runs to 16 residues. Here the CDR3 reads CASSLGAGGNYNEQFF. The CDR3 DNA sequence: TGTGCCAGCAGCTTAGGGGCGGGAGGGAACTACAATGAGCAGTTCTTC.

CDR3 loop: CATSRPKNADTQYF. The CDR3 region has the DNA TGTGCCACCAGCAGACCCAAGAACGCGGATACGCAGTATTTT. The chain carries TRBV15 and TRBJ2-3, with no clear D. CDR1 and CDR2 (germline): LNHNV, YYDKDF (reference sequence). This CDR3 comprises 14 residues. Trimming stripped 2 bases from V and 6 bases from J, with 12 bases between.

This chain connects TRBV7-3 to TRBJ2-7; possibly TRBD1 or TRBD2 for D (6 bases each). Deletions cut 5 bases from V and 7 bases from J, with 21 bases between. In germline, CDR1 is SGHTA, CDR2 FQGTGA. The CDR3 loop spans 15 amino acids. This chain's CDR3 is CASSPALTRGREQYF. The CDR3 nucleotides read TGTGCCAGCAGCCCCGCGTTGACTAGGGGGAGGGAGCAGTACTTC.

J is TRBJ2-7 and V is TRBV11-2; tentative D call: TRBD2 (6 bases). CDR3 length equals 15 residues. CDR1 is SGHAT, CDR2 FQNNGV, per germline. V was pared by 6 bases and J by 4 bases, with 19 bases between. The CDR3 DNA sequence: TGTGCCAGCAGGTCGGTCGGCGGGATGGTTTACGAGCAGTACTTC. Encoded protein: CASRSVGGMVYEQYF. Supplemented by reference TRBV11-2 and TRBJ2-7, the full variable domain reads EAGVAQSPRYKIIEKRQSVAFWCNPISGHATLYWYQQILGQGPKLLIQFQNNGVVDDSQLPKDRFSAERLKGVDSTLKIQPAKLEDSAVYLCASRSVGGMVYEQYFGPGTRLTVT.

The gene calls are TRBV19 and TRBJ2-5, with 12 nucleotides matching TRBD2. Germline-derived CDR1 and CDR2 are LNHDA and SQIVND (reference sequence). This CDR3 is built from 16 residues. V was clipped by 6 bases and J by 5 bases; unmatched bases: 10. CDR3 coding DNA: TGTGCCAGTAGATCCCTAGCGGGAGGGCCTAGTGAGACCCAGTACTTC. Translated, it gives CASRSLAGGPSETQYF.

The V call is TRBV11-3, the J call TRBJ2-2; possibly TRBD1 for D (6 bases). Germline V gene lookup returns CDR1 SGHNT and CDR2 YENEEA. V was pared by 4 bases and J by 6 bases, with 15 bases between. The CDR3 loop spans 15 amino acids. CDR3 residues: CASSYQGSQAGELFF. Written as DNA, the CDR3 is TGTGCCAGCAGCTACCAGGGGTCACAGGCCGGGGAGCTGTTTTTT.

This chain connects TRBV9 to TRBJ1-1, with D tentatively TRBD1 (5 bases). The CDR3 contains 14 residues. Looked up from germline, CDR1 is SGDLS and CDR2 is YYNGEE. Trimming removed 4 bases from V and 0 bases from J, with 10 bases in between. Written as DNA, the CDR3 is TGTGCCAGCAGCCTTCTCAGGGTGAACACTGAAGCTTTCTTT. It specifies CASSLLRVNTEAFF.

The chain combines TRBV30 with TRBJ2-3; D is perhaps TRBD1 or TRBD2 (5 bases each). Per germline, CDR1 GTSNPN and CDR2 SVGIG (reference sequence). This CDR3 comprises 14 residues. The V end lost 2 bases, the J end lost 5 bases, and 14 bases lay between the germline ends. CDR3 nucleotides: TGTGCCTGGAGTATCCCTGGGGGTGGAGATACGCAGTATTTT. It specifies CAWSIPGGGDTQYF.

The rearrangement links TRBV6-5 to TRBJ2-1; D not certain. This CDR3 is 15 amino acids long. V lost 6 bases to trimming and J lost 5 bases, with 17 bases between them. The germline gives CDR1 MNHEY, CDR2 SVGAGI. CDR3: CASSLRTDRNNEQFF. The CDR3 coding sequence is TGTGCCAGCAGCCTCCGGACGGACCGGAACAATGAGCAGTTCTTC.

The V and J genes are TRBV5-4 and TRBJ2-2; unclear D gene. V was pared by 4 bases and J by 4 bases, with 11 bases between. The CDR3 has 14 residues. Germline lookup yields CDR1 SGHNT and CDR2 YYREEE (reference sequence). The CDR3 region has the DNA TGTGCCAGCAGCCAGCCTGACCTCACCGGGGAGCTGTTTTTT. Translating it yields CASSQPDLTGELFF.

V is TRBV21-1 and J is TRBJ2-1; the table's D call of TRBD1 was not tested on the DNA. TRBV21-1 corresponds to a pseudogene. The CDR3 totals 16 residues. The CDR3 DNA sequence: TGTGCCAGCAGCAAAAGGGGGACCCGCTCCTACAATGAGCAGTTCTTC. Translated: CASSKRGTRSYNEQFF.

The chain's CDR3 is CASRLAGGVETQYF. As DNA, the CDR3 is TGTGCCAGCAGACTAGCGGGAGGTGTGGAGACCCAGTACTTC. This chain connects TRBV6-1 to TRBJ2-5; TRBD2 matches at 12 bases. J lost 5 bases, V lost 6 bases, and 4 bases had no gene match. The CDR3 contains 14 residues. CDR1 is MNHNS, CDR2 SASEGT, per germline.

This clone has more than one count but fewer than ten. Other DNA sequences in the sample encode the same CDR3. The gene calls are TRBV19 and TRBJ2-2; D gene ambiguous. The CDR3 is 14 residues long. With 2 bases removed from V and 0 bases from J, the gap between germline ends came to 4 bases. The germline gives CDR1 LNHDA, CDR2 SQIVND (reference sequence). The CDR3 DNA follows: TGTGCCAGTAGTATATCCGCGAACACCGGGGAGCTGTTTTTT. It specifies CASSISANTGELFF. Full variable domain (outside the CDR3, taken from reference TRBV19 and TRBJ2-2): DGGITQSPKYLFRKEGQNVTLSCEQNLNHDAMYWYRQDPGQGLRLIYYSQIVNDFQKGDIAEGYSVSREKKESFPLTVTSAQKNPTAFYLCASSISANTGELFFGEGSRLTVL.

This clone was found once. The rearrangement links TRBV29-1 to TRBJ2-7; 8 bases align to TRBD1. The germline CDR1 and CDR2 sequences are SQVTM and ANQGSEA. The CDR3 covers 13 residues. Germline trimming cut 4 bases from V and 6 bases from J; bases unmatched to any gene: 8. The CDR3: CSVGGRGLGEQYF. In DNA form, the CDR3 reads TGCAGCGTTGGGGGCAGGGGGCTAGGCGAGCAGTACTTC.

This clone was counted once. The chain employs TRBV5-5 and TRBJ2-2, with D perhaps TRBD2 (6 bases). CDR3 size: 18 residues. Trimming removed 0 bases at V and 0 bases at J, with 15 bases between. The germline V gene has CDR1 SGHKS and CDR2 YYEKEE (reference sequence). CDR3 sequence (DNA): TGTGCCAGCAGCTTGGGACTAGTCCATTTTTCGAACACCGGGGAGCTGTTTTTT. This gives the protein CASSLGLVHFSNTGELFF.

The chain recombines TRBV25-1 with TRBJ2-1, with TRBD2 as a possible D gene (5 bases). The V gene's germline CDR1 is MGHDK and CDR2 SYGVNS. The CDR3 is 13 amino acids. Deletions cut 8 bases from V and 3 bases from J, with 11 bases between. Here the CDR3 reads CASSQRLYNEQFF. CDR3 bases: TGTGCCAGCTCACAGCGGCTCTACAATGAGCAGTTCTTC.

The gene calls are TRBV6-6 and TRBJ2-2; D remains unclear. CDR1 MNHNY and CDR2 SVGAGI come from the germline V gene (reference sequence). The CDR3 is made up of 15 amino acids. Trimming pared 5 bases from V and 7 bases from J, leaving 17 bases between. CDR3 loop: CASSATGPTVGELFF. The CDR3 nucleotides are TGTGCCAGCAGTGCGACCGGGCCGACCGTCGGGGAGCTGTTTTTT.

J is TRBJ1-4 and V is TRBV4-2, with 7 bases matching TRBD1. V trimming: 3 bases; J trimming: 4 bases; junction bases outside the gene matches: 5. Germline V gene data show CDR1 as LGHNA and CDR2 as YNFKEQ. The length of the CDR3 is 15 residues. This chain's CDR3 is CASSHDREDNEKLFF. The CDR3 DNA reads as TGTGCCAGCAGCCACGACAGGGAAGATAATGAAAAACTGTTTTTT.

V usage is TRBV9 and J usage is TRBJ2-7; 8 bases align to TRBD1. V trimming: 0 bases; J trimming: 7 bases; junction bases outside the gene matches: 9. CDR1 is SGDLS, CDR2 YYNGEE, per germline. The CDR3 extends over 15 amino acids. CDR3 nucleotides: TGTGCCAGCAGCGTAGGGACAGGGCCCCGGGGGGAGCAGTACTTC. Translation gives CASSVGTGPRGEQYF.

This chain connects TRBV6-4 to TRBJ2-7; weak D call: TRBD2 (5 bases). The germline V gene encodes CDR1 MRHNA and CDR2 SNTAGT. The CDR3 spans 16 residues. The ends were cut back, 11 bases at V and 3 bases at J, with 26 bases in the middle. The CDR3 coding sequence is TGTGCCTCGGAGGCTAGTTTCCCTCATATTTTCTACGAGCAGTACTTC. Its protein product is CASEASFPHIFYEQYF.

This rearrangement joins TRBV19 to TRBJ2-3; 7 bases agree with TRBD2. The CDR3 runs 16 residues. Germline CDR1 LNHDA, CDR2 SQIVND (reference sequence). Germline trimming cut 9 bases from V and 1 base from J; bases unmatched to any gene: 13. DNA of the CDR3: TGTGCCAGCCCTCCGGAGGGAGGGTGGGGCACAGATACGCAGTATTTT. Its protein product is CASPPEGGWGTDTQYF.

The V gene is TRBV6-4, the J gene TRBJ2-1, with no clear D. CDR1 MRHNA and CDR2 SNTAGT come from the germline V gene. Trimming took 3 bases from V and 10 from J, leaving 13 bases between them. This CDR3 region has 13 residues. Here the CDR3 reads CASSEVSLGEQFF. Written as DNA, the CDR3 is TGTGCCAGCAGTGAAGTCTCACTGGGGGAGCAGTTCTTC.

The genes are TRBV9 and TRBJ2-5, with a tentative D call TRBD2 (6 bases). V was clipped by 0 bases and J by 5 bases, with 17 bases between them. CDR1 and CDR2 from the germline V gene are SGDLS and YYNGEE. The CDR3 sequence is 16 residues long. Here the CDR3 reads CASSVGGLGGGETQYF. The CDR3 region has the DNA TGTGCCAGCAGCGTAGGTGGACTCGGTGGGGGGGAGACCCAGTACTTC.